In this sample, the clone carrying this TCR beta chain turned up a few times. The antigen is not known. The data are from a study of post-analysis software for immune sequencing data. Study details: Courses of disease covered relapsing-remitting, secondary progressive and progressive-relapsing multiple sclerosis.

The length of the CDR3 is 15 residues. V was cut by 5 bases and J by 0 bases, with 11 bases left in between. Study observations and caveats: Higher frequency in patients than in controls was seen for about five TRBV segments, with TRBV5-6, TRBV5-1 and TRBV20-1 among them.

Unique molecular identifiers were present in the TCR beta cDNA libraries. MiXCR was run by TCRdb on the PCR reads, yielding one entry per CDR3 protein. In the table there are hundreds of thousands of distinct CDR3 sequences, 44% of which are singletons. The genes are TRBV12-3 or TRBV12-4 and TRBJ2-1; possibly TRBD2 for D (5 bases). The sequencing sample was made of blood. The TCR was taken from a girl between 10 and 17 years old with multiple sclerosis. The CDR3 loop reads CASSPSGFSYNEQFF. CDR3 coding DNA: TGTGCCAGCAGTCCATCGGGGTTCTCCTACAATGAGCAGTTCTTC.